This paragraph covers one T cell receptor beta chain sequence. The antigen is undetermined. This entry comes from a study of T cell responses to AZD1222 COVID-19 vaccine. Sequencing used immunoSEQ multiplex PCR; TCRdb keeps in-frame clones, though not all of them. This table has 60,000 to 75,000 clones, 83% appearing once. Whole-study findings and limits: Increased Spike-specific TCR breadth and depth were observed after two AZD1222 doses. No repertoire was sampled before or during the peak T cell response, only after it. Baseline serology detected seropositivity in only five or six AZD1222 recipients. Reports indicate that nearly half of spike-specific TCRs are directed at unmutated variant regions.

The V segment lost 4 bases and the J segment 6 bases; nucleotides outside the gene matches: 6. Germline V CDR1 and CDR2: SEHNR, FQNEAQ (reference sequence). There are 13 residues in the CDR3. This specimen consisted of peripheral blood, obtained 28 days after the second AZD1222 dose. This chain links TRBV7-9 with TRBJ2-7, with 7 positions matching TRBD1. The clonotype was recovered from an adult who received the AZD1222 COVID-19 vaccine. The chain's CDR3 is CASSSAQGSEQYF. The CDR3 DNA follows: TGTGCCAGCAGCTCGGCACAGGGGTCCGAGCAGTACTTC.